A selection of T cell receptor beta chains follows, all from one sample in a study of blood T cell repertoires in COVID-19. Sequencing was performed with immunoSEQ multiplex PCR; in TCRdb, only in-frame clones are kept and a portion is missing. The sample records roughly 260,000 clones, about 87% being singletons. Sequencing was performed on peripheral blood. The receptors come from a man in his 60s who had recovered from COVID-19. Both conserved end residues are part of each CDR3. The order of the fields is D gene, clone size, J gene, V gene, CDR3 length, CDR3 protein, CDR3 DNA. D genes are given only for firm matches. Clone size is not always given. Where it is, it says once, few, many or a class for expanded clones.

.,.,TRBJ2-7,TRBV3-1/TRBV3-2,16,CASSPGRDRDQSEQYF,TGTGCCAGCAGCCCCGGGAGGGACAGGGACCAATCCGAGCAGTACTTC
.,.,TRBJ1-2,TRBV7-2,16,CASSPGGARKDYGYTF,TGTGCCAGCAGCCCGGGGGGGGCTCGGAAGGACTATGGCTACACCTTC
TRBD2,.,TRBJ2-1,TRBV5-4,17,CASSLGLAGGLSNEQFF,TGTGCCAGCAGCTTGGGACTAGCGGGGGGCCTCAGCAATGAGCAGTTCTTC
.,.,TRBJ2-1,TRBV5-6,15,CASTSPGLRYNEQFF,TGTGCCAGCACCTCCCCGGGACTGAGATACAATGAGCAGTTCTTC
TRBD1,once,TRBJ1-5,TRBV2,13,CASSGTGGQPQHF,TGTGCCAGCAGTGGAACAGGGGGTCAGCCCCAGCATTTT
.,.,TRBJ1-4,TRBV6-1,14,CASFRSRDNEKLFF,TGTGCCAGCTTCCGTTCGCGTGATAATGAAAAACTGTTTTTT
.,.,TRBJ2-1,TRBV6-1,15,CASSEALTPRDEQFF,TGTGCCAGCAGTGAAGCACTGACCCCGAGGGATGAGCAGTTCTTC